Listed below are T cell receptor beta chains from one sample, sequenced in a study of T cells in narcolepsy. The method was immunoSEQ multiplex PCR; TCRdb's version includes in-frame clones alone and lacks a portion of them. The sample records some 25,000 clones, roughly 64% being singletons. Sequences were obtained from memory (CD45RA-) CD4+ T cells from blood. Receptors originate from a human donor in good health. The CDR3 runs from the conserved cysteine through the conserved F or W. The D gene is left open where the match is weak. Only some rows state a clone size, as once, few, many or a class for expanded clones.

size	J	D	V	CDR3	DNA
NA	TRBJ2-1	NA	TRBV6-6	CASSPHRQAEYNEQFF	TGTGCCAGCAGTCCCCATAGGCAGGCAGAGTACAATGAGCAGTTCTTC
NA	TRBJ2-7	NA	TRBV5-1	CASSGGIAFYEQYF	TGCGCCAGCAGCGGGGGTATCGCTTTCTACGAGCAGTACTTC
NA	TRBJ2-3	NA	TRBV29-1	CSVGGLLTDTQYF	TGCAGCGTGGGGGGGCTCCTCACAGATACGCAGTATTTT
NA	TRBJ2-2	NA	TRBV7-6	CASSLAGLTGELFF	TGTGCCAGCAGCTTAGCGGGTCTCACCGGGGAGCTGTTTTTT
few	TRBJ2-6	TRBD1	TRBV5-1	CASSSGQVRSGANVLTF	TGCGCCAGCAGCTCGGGACAGGTCCGCTCTGGGGCCAACGTCCTGACTTTC
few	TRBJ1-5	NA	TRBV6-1	CASIKRGEPNQPQHF	TGTGCCAGCATTAAACGAGGGGAGCCCAATCAGCCCCAGCATTTT
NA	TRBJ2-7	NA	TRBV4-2	CATRGGGYEQYF	TGTGCCACCCGGGGAGGCGGGTACGAGCAGTACTTC
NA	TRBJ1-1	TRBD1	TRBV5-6	CASSATGVGGTEAFF	TGTGCCAGCAGCGCGACAGGGGTAGGGGGCACTGAAGCTTTCTTT
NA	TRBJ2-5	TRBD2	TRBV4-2	CASSQEASGSPGETQYF	TGTGCCAGCAGCCAAGAGGCTAGCGGGAGTCCAGGGGAGACCCAGTACTTC
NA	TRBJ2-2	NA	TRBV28	CASVGGTSPARELFF	TGTGCCAGCGTCGGTGGGACCTCCCCCGCCCGGGAGCTGTTTTTT
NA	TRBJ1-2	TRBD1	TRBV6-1	CASSELTGTGYRYTF	TGTGCCAGCAGTGAACTCACCGGGACAGGGTATCGCTACACCTTC
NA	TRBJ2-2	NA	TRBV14	CASSPLTTGFSGELFF	TGTGCCAGCAGCCCCCTGACTACAGGGTTTTCCGGGGAGCTGTTTTTT
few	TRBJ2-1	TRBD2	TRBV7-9	CASSLPSGRRNEQFF	TGTGCCAGCAGCTTACCGAGCGGGAGGAGGAATGAGCAGTTCTTC
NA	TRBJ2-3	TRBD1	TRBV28	CASSLYAGTVTDTQYF	TGTGCCAGCAGTTTATACGCCGGGACAGTCACAGATACGCAGTATTTT
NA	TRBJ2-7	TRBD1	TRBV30	CAWKSDRGEQYF	TGTGCCTGGAAATCCGACAGGGGCGAGCAGTACTTC
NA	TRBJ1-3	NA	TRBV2	CASALIQNTIYF	TGTGCCAGCGCCCTAATACAAAACACCATATATTTT
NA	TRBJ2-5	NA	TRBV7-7	CASSRVGDPEETQYF	TGTGCCAGCAGCCGTGTAGGGGATCCCGAGGAGACCCAGTACTTC
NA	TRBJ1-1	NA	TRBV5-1	CASSLVGGYPSEAFF	TGCGCCAGCAGCTTGGTTGGGGGATACCCCTCTGAAGCTTTCTTT
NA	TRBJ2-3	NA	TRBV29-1	CSTNTQYF	TGCAGCACAAATACGCAGTATTTT
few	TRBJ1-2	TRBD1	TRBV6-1	CASRRQGDGYTF	TGTGCCAGCAGAAGACAGGGGGATGGCTACACCTTC
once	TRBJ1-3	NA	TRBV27	CASSLSEVAVNTIYF	TGTGCCAGCAGTTTATCGGAAGTAGCGGTAAACACCATATATTTT
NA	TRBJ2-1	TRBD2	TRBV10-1	CASARSGDYNEQFF	TGCGCCAGCGCGCGCAGCGGGGACTACAATGAGCAGTTCTTC
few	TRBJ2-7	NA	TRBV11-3	CASSLDQTGSYEQYF	TGTGCCAGCAGCTTAGATCAGACTGGTTCCTACGAGCAGTACTTC
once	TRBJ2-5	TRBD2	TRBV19	CASTVSGGETQYF	TGTGCCAGTACCGTCAGCGGGGGAGAGACCCAGTACTTC
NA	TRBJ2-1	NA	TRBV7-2	CASSRYQGEQFF	TGTGCCAGCAGCCGTTACCAGGGTGAGCAGTTCTTC
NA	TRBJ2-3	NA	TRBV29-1	CSVETGPLDTQYF	TGCAGCGTTGAAACAGGGCCCCTAGATACGCAGTATTTT
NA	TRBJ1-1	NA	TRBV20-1	CSALRTAEAFF	TGCAGTGCTCTACGGACAGCTGAAGCTTTCTTT
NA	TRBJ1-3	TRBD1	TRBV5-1	CASSLGVTGTGGTSGNTIYF	TGCGCCAGCAGCTTGGGCGTAACCGGGACAGGGGGTACCTCTGGAAACACCATATATTTT
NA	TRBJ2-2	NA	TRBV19	CASRGSGATTGELFF	TGTGCCAGTAGGGGTTCGGGGGCTACCACCGGGGAGCTGTTTTTT
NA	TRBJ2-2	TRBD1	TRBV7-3	CASSTGTDNTGELFF	TGTGCCAGCAGCACAGGGACAGACAACACCGGGGAGCTGTTTTTT
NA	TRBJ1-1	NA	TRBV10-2	CASGGEGDPEAFF	TGCGCCAGCGGGGGTGAGGGCGACCCTGAAGCTTTCTTT
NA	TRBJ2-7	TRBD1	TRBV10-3	CAISESMDRGHEQYF	TGTGCCATCAGTGAGTCGATGGACAGGGGGCACGAGCAGTACTTC
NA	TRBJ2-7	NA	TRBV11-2	CASSLVPDKAYEQYF	TGTGCCAGCAGCTTAGTCCCGGACAAGGCCTACGAGCAGTACTTC
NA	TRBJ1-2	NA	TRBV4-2	CASSQDDGSGYGYTF	TGTGCCAGCAGCCAAGATGACGGGTCGGGCTATGGCTACACCTTC
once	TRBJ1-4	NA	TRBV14	CASSHSAGDREKLFF	TGTGCCAGCAGCCATTCAGCGGGCGACCGTGAAAAACTGTTTTTT
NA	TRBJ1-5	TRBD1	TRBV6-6	CASRLERQGGNQPQHF	TGTGCCAGCAGGCTCGAGCGACAGGGAGGCAATCAGCCCCAGCATTTT
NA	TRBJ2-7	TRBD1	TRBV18	CASSPISRDRGSREQYF	TGTGCCAGCTCACCTATCAGCCGGGACAGGGGTTCGCGAGAGCAGTACTTC
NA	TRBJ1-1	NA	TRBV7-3	CASSLAGPSTEAFF	TGTGCCAGCAGCTTAGCAGGGCCATCCACTGAAGCTTTCTTT
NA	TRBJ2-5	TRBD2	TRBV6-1	CASSTRLAGEETQYF	TGTGCCAGCAGTACCCGACTAGCGGGAGAAGAGACCCAGTACTTC
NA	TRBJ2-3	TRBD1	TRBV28	CASSTYRGTTDTQYF	TGTGCCAGCAGCACTTACAGGGGGACGACAGATACGCAGTATTTT
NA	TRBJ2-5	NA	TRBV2	CASSESPETQYF	TGTGCCAGCAGTGAATCCCCTGAGACCCAGTACTTC
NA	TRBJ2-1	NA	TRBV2	CAATLINEQFF	TGTGCCGCGACGTTGATCAATGAGCAGTTCTTC
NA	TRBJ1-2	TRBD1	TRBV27	CASSLSHRGRNYGYTF	TGTGCCAGCAGTTTATCCCACAGGGGGCGGAACTATGGCTACACCTTC
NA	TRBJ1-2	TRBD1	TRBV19	CASSTDRGGYTF	TGTGCCAGTAGTACCGACAGGGGAGGCTACACCTTC
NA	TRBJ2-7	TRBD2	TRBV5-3	CARSSRLAGVYEQYF	TGTGCCAGAAGCTCACGACTAGCGGGGGTCTACGAGCAGTACTTC
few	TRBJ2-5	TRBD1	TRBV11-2	CASSPKINPTGQETQYF	TGTGCCAGCAGCCCAAAAATCAACCCGACAGGGCAAGAGACCCAGTACTTC
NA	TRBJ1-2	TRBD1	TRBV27	CASREGTGTIGYTF	TGTGCCAGCAGAGAGGGGACAGGGACGATCGGCTACACCTTC
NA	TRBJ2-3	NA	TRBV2	CASRSGDLSTDTQYF	TGTGCCAGCAGATCGGGGGACCTTAGCACAGATACGCAGTATTTT
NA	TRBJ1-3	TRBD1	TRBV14	CASSQPGGLGNTIYF	TGTGCCAGCAGCCAACCAGGGGGCCTTGGAAACACCATATATTTT
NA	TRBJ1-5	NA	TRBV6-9	CASSELSSRQPQHF	TGTGCCAGCAGTGAACTAAGTTCTCGACAGCCCCAGCATTTT
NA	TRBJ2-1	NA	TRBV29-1	CIVTGIEFNSYNEQFF	TGCATCGTAACAGGGATCGAATTCAACTCCTACAATGAGCAGTTCTTC
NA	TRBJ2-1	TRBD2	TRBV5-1	CASSLASGTSRGEQFF	TGCGCCAGCAGCTTGGCATCCGGGACTAGCAGGGGTGAGCAGTTCTTC
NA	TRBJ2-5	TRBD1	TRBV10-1	CASGKQGKTQYF	TGCGCCAGCGGCAAACAGGGGAAGACCCAGTACTTC
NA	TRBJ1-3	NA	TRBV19	CASSSSPVDLSSGNTIYF	TGTGCCAGTAGTTCCTCGCCGGTTGACTTGAGCTCTGGAAACACCATATATTTT
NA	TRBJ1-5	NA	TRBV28	CASIGTERQPQHF	TGTGCCAGCATAGGCACGGAGAGACAGCCCCAGCATTTT
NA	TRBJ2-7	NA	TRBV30	CAWGTAGHEQYF	TGTGCCTGGGGAACCGCGGGTCACGAGCAGTACTTC